This note documents a single T cell receptor beta chain sequence. Its target is not known. The data derive from a study of T cells in localized non-small cell lung cancer. Study-level findings and limits: Of the top 100 tumor clones, median 57 were in adjacent lung, over 25 among its top 100.

Profiling relied on immunoSEQ multiplex PCR, and the TCRdb table lists in-frame clones only, not all of them. The sample records more than 25,000 clones, about 88% being singletons. The specimen was peripheral blood, collected before any cancer treatment. This TCR derives from a woman aged 35 to 70 with stage I lung adenocarcinoma.

The CDR3 nucleotides read TGTGCCAGCAGTTTTGTTGGGCTTAGCTCCTACGAGCAGTACTTC. The encoded protein is CASSFVGLSSYEQYF. The rearrangement links TRBV27 to TRBJ2-7; the D is unclear. Trimming took 3 bases from V and 0 from J, leaving 12 bases between them. Per germline, CDR1 MNHEY and CDR2 SMNVEV (reference sequence). This CDR3 has 15 residues.